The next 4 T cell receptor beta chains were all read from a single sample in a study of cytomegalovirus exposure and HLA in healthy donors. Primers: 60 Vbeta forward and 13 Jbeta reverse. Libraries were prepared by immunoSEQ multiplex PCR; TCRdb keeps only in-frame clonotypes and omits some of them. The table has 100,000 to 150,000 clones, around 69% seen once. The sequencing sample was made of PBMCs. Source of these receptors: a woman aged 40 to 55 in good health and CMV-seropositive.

The CDR3 DNA reads as TGTGCCAGCAGCTTAACCTCGGGACTCACTGACTATGGCTACACCTTC. This gives the protein CASSLTSGLTDYGYTF. This chain connects TRBV7-9 to TRBJ1-2; weak D call: TRBD1 (5 bases). V lost 2 bases and J 3 bases, leaving 16 bases between the germline ends. Per the germline V gene, CDR1 is SEHNR and CDR2 is FQNEAQ (reference sequence). The CDR3 is 16 residues long.

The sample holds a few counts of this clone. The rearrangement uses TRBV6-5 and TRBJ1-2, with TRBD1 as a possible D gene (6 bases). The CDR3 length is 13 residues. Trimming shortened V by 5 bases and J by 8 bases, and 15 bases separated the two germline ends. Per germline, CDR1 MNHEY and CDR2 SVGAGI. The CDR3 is CASSPLGALGYTF. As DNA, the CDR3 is TGTGCCAGCAGTCCCCTGGGGGCCTTGGGCTACACCTTC.

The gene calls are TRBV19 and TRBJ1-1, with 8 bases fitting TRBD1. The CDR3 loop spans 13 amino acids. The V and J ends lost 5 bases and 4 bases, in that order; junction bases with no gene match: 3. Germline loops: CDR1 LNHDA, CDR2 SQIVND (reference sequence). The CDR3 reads CASSLTGGTEAFF. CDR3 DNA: TGTGCCAGTAGTTTAACAGGGGGCACTGAAGCTTTCTTT. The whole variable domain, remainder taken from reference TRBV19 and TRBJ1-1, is DGGITQSPKYLFRKEGQNVTLSCEQNLNHDAMYWYRQDPGQGLRLIYYSQIVNDFQKGDIAEGYSVSREKKESFPLTVTSAQKNPTAFYLCASSLTGGTEAFFGQGTRLTVV.

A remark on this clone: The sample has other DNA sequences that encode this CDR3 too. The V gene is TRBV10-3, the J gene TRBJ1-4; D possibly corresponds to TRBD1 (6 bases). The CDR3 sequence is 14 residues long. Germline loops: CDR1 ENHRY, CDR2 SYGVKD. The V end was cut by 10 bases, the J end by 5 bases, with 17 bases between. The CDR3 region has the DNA TGTGCCACCGAACAGGGTGGTGAGAATGAAAAACTGTTTTTT. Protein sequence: CATEQGGENEKLFF.